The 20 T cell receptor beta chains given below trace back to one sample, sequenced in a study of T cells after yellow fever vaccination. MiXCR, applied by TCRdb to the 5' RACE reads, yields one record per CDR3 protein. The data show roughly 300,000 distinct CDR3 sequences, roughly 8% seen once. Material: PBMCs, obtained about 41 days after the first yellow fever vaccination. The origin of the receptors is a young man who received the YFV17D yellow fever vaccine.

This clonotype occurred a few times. This chain's CDR3 is CASSSRGAKNIQYF. CDR3 nucleotide sequence: TGTGCCAGCAGCTCCAGGGGAGCCAAAAACATTCAGTACTTC. The J gene is TRBJ2-4, the V gene TRBV28; D possibly corresponds to TRBD1 (6 bases). V gave up 6 bases and J gave up 0 bases, with 9 bases separating them. Germline assignment: CDR1 MDHEN and CDR2 SYDVKM. The CDR3 contains 14 residues.

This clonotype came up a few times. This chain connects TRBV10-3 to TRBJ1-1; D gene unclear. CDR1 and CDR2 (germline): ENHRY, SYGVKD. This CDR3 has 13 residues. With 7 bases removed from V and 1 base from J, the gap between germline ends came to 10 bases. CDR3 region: CAITVRANTEAFF. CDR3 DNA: TGTGCCATCACTGTTAGAGCGAACACTGAAGCTTTCTTT.

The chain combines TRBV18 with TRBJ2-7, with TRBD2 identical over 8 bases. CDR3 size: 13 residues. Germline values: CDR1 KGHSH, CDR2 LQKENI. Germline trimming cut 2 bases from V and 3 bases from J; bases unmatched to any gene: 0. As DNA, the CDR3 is TGTGCCAGCTCACCAGGGACTAGCTACGAGCAGTACTTC. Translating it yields CASSPGTSYEQYF.

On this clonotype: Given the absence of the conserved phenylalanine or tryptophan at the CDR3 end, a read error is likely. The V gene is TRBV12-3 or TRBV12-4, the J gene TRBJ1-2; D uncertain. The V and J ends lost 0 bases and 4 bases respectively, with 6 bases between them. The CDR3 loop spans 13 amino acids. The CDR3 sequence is CASSLAGPYGYTS. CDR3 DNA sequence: TGTGCCAGCAGTTTAGCAGGACCCTATGGCTACACCTCC.

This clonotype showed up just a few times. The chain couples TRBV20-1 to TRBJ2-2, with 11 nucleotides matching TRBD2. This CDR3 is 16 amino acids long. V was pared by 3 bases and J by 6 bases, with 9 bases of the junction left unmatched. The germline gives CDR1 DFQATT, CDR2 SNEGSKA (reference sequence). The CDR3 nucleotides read TGCAGTGCTAGGGATAGCGGGGGGGTGTGGTCCGGGGAGCTGTTTTTT. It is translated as CSARDSGGVWSGELFF.

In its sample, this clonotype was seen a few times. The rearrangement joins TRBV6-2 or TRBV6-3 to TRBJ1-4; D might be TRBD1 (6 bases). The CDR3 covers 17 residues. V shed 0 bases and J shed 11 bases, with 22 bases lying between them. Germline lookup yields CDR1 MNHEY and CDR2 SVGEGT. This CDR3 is CASSYSNRVDRMRKLFF. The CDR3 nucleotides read TGTGCCAGCAGTTACTCGAACAGGGTTGACCGAATGAGGAAACTGTTTTTT.

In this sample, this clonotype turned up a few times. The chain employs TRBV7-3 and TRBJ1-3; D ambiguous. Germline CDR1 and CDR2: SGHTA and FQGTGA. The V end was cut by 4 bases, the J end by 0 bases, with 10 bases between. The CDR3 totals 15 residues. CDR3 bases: TGTGCCAGCAGCTCAACGGGAAACTCTGGAAACACCATATATTTT. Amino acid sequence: CASSSTGNSGNTIYF.

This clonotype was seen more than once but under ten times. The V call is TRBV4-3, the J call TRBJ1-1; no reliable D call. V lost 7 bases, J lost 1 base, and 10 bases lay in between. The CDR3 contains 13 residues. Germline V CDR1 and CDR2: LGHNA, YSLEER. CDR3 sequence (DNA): TGCGCCAGCAATCTCGGCAGGAACACTGAAGCTTTCTTT. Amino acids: CASNLGRNTEAFF.

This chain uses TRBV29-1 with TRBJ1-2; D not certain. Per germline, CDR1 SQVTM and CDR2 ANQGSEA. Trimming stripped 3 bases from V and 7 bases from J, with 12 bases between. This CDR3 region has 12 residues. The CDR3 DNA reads TGCAGCGTTGATAAAGGTGACATTGGCTACACCTTC. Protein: CSVDKGDIGYTF. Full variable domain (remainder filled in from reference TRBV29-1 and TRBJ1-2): SAVISQKPSRDICQRGTSLTIQCQVDSQVTMMFWYRQQPGQSLTLIATANQGSEATYESGFVIDKFPISRPNLTFSTLTVSNMSPEDSSIYLCSVDKGDIGYTFGSGTRLTVV.

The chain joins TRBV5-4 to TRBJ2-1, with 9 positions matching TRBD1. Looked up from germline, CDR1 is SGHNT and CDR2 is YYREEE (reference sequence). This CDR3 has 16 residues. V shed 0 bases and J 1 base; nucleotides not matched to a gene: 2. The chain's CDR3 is CASSLDRGQSYNEQFF. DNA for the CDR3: TGTGCCAGCAGCTTGGACAGGGGGCAATCCTACAATGAGCAGTTCTTC.

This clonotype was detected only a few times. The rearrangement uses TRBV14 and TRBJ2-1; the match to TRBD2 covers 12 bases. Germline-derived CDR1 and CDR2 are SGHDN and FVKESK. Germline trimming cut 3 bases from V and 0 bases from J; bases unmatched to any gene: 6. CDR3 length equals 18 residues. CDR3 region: CASSHNMTSGGSYNEQFF. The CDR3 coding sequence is TGTGCCAGCAGCCACAATATGACTAGCGGGGGCTCCTACAATGAGCAGTTCTTC.

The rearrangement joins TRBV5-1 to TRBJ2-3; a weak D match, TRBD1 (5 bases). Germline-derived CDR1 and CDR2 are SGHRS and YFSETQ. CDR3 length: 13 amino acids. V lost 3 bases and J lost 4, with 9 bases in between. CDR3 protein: CASSSQGPDTQYF. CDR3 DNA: TGCGCCAGCAGCTCCCAGGGTCCAGATACGCAGTATTTT.

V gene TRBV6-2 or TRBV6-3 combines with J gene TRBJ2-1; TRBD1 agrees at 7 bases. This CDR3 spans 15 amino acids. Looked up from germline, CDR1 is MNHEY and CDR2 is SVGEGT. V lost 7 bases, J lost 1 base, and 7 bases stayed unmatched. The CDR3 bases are TGTGCCAGCACCCCCCTACAGGGGTCCTACAATGAGCAGTTCTTC. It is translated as CASTPLQGSYNEQFF.

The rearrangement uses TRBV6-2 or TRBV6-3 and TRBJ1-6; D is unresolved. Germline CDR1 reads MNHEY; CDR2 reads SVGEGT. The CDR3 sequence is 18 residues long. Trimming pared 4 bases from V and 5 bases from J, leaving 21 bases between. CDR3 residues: CASSSPGSAYWDNSPLHF. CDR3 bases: TGTGCCAGCAGTTCCCCGGGCTCGGCCTACTGGGATAATTCACCCCTCCACTTT.

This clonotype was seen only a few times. CDR3 region: CASSPLEGRQETQYF. For the CDR3, the DNA is TGTGCCAGCTCACCGCTGGAGGGGCGGCAAGAGACCCAGTACTTC. This chain links TRBV18 with TRBJ2-5, with D tentatively TRBD2 (6 bases). From germline, CDR1 is KGHSH and CDR2 LQKENI. The CDR3 loop spans 15 amino acids. V lost 3 bases and J 2 bases, leaving 13 bases between the germline ends.

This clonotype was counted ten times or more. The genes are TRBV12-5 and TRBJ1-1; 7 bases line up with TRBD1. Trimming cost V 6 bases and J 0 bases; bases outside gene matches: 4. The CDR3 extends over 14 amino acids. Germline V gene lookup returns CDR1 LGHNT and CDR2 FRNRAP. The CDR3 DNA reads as TGTGCTAGTGGCCGACAGGGAATGAACACTGAAGCTTTCTTT. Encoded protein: CASGRQGMNTEAFF.

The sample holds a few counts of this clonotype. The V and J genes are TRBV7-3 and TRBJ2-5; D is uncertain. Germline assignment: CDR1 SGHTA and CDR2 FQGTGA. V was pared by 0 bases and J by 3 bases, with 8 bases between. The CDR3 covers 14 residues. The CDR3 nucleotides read TGTGCCAGCAGCTTAACCGGCGAAGAAGAGACCCAGTACTTC. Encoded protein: CASSLTGEEETQYF.

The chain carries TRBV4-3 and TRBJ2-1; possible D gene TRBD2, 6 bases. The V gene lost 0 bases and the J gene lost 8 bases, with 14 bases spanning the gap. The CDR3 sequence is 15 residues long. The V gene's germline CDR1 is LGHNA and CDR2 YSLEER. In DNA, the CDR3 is TGCGCCAGCAGCCAAGAGGGCCAGGGAGGCTATGAGCAGTTCTTC. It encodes CASSQEGQGGYEQFF.

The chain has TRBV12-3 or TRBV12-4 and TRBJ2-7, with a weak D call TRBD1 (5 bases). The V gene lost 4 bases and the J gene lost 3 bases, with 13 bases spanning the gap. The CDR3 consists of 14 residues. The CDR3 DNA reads TGTGCCAGCAGTTGGGCAGGGTTACGCTACGAGCAGTACTTC. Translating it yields CASSWAGLRYEQYF.

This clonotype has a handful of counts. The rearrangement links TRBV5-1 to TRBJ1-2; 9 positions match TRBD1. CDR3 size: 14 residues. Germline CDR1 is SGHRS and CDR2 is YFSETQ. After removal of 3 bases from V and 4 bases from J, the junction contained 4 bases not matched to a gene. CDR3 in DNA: TGCGCCAGCAGCTCCGGGACAGGGCCCTATGGCTACACCTTC. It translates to CASSSGTGPYGYTF.